The 22 T cell receptor beta chains listed next were all sequenced from one sample in a study of T cell responses to AZD1222 COVID-19 vaccine. Assay: immunoSEQ multiplex PCR; the TCRdb copy retains only in-frame clones and omits some. This table holds about 120,000 clones, 80% to 90% found once. The sample consisted of peripheral blood, taken on day 0 of AZD1222 vaccination. These receptors all come from an adult in good health.

V and J are TRBV3-1 (or the pseudogene TRBV3-2) and TRBJ2-1; D is perhaps TRBD2 (6 bases). This CDR3 is 18 amino acids long. CDR1 LGHDT and CDR2 YNNKEL come from the germline V gene (reference sequence). Trimming stripped 7 bases from V and 0 bases from J, with 22 bases between. The chain's CDR3 is CASTFIRPGGSSYNEQFF. The CDR3 DNA reads as TGTGCCAGCACCTTCATCCGTCCCGGGGGTAGCTCCTACAATGAGCAGTTCTTC.

The rearrangement uses TRBV14 and TRBJ2-7; 7 bases agree with TRBD2. Per germline, CDR1 SGHDN and CDR2 FVKESK. Unmatched junction bases numbered 5, after V lost 0 bases and J lost 3 bases. The CDR3 spans 15 residues. The CDR3 DNA reads as TGTGCCAGCAGCCAAGAGGGAGGGAGGTACTACGAGCAGTACTTC. Protein sequence: CASSQEGGRYYEQYF.

This sequence joins TRBV24-1 and TRBJ1-5; D is uncertain. The CDR3 is made up of 16 amino acids. Trimming removed 5 bases from V and 3 bases from J, with 16 bases in between. Germline lookup yields CDR1 KGHDR and CDR2 SFDVKD. This CDR3 is CATSASSKADNQPQHF. In nucleotides, the CDR3 is TGTGCCACCAGTGCTAGTAGCAAGGCGGACAATCAGCCCCAGCATTTT.

The chain has TRBV7-9 and TRBJ1-2, with no clear D. Trimming left V 3 bases short and J 7 bases short, with 12 bases between. This CDR3 comprises 13 residues. Germline-derived CDR1 and CDR2 are SEHNR and FQNEAQ (reference sequence). The CDR3 coding sequence is TGTGCCAGCAGCTTGGGCAGCGAGGCTGGCTACACCTTC. Amino acid sequence: CASSLGSEAGYTF.

As regards this clone: One junction end disagrees with the germline gene, perhaps due to a read error. The V call is TRBV7-7, the J call TRBJ2-1, with 10 bases that match TRBD2. The CDR3 is 15 amino acids. Germline V gives CDR1 SSHAT, CDR2 FNYEAQ (reference sequence). CDR3 loop: CASSLRLAGDNEQFF. In DNA form, the CDR3 reads TGTGCTAGCAGCTTACGGCTAGCGGGAGACAATGAGCAGTTCTTC. Drawing the rest from reference TRBV7-7 and TRBJ2-1, the complete variable domain is GAGVSQSPRYKVTKRGQDVTLRCDPISSHATLYWYQQALGQGPEFLTYFNYEAQPDKSGLPSDRFSAERPEGSISTLTIQRTEQRDSAMYRCASSLRLAGDNEQFFGPGTRLTVL.

V and J are TRBV28 and TRBJ2-1; D uncertain. Trimming removed 5 bases at V and 1 base at J, with 9 bases between. Germline loops: CDR1 MDHEN, CDR2 SYDVKM. CDR3 length: 14 amino acids. CDR3 residues: CASSPPQSYNEQFF. DNA for the CDR3: TGTGCCAGCAGTCCCCCACAGTCCTACAATGAGCAGTTCTTC.

CDR3 loop: CASSHGQGVNGYTF. Written as DNA, the CDR3 is TGTGCCAGCAGCCACGGACAGGGGGTTAATGGCTACACCTTC. V usage is TRBV14 and J usage is TRBJ1-2; 10 bases match TRBD1. The length of the CDR3 is 14 residues. Germline CDR1 and CDR2: SGHDN and FVKESK. The V gene end was trimmed by 3 bases and the J gene end by 6 bases; junction bases not matched to a gene: 4.

The chain uses TRBV28 and TRBJ1-1; 7 bases match TRBD1. This CDR3 has 13 amino acids. Germline trimming cut 5 bases from V and 7 bases from J; bases unmatched to any gene: 7. Looked up from germline, CDR1 is MDHEN and CDR2 is SYDVKM. Here the CDR3 reads CASSRLRGGEAFF. The CDR3 nucleotides are TGTGCCAGCAGTCGCCTCAGGGGGGGTGAAGCTTTCTTT.

The chain uses TRBV14 and TRBJ2-3; D is unresolved. The CDR3 is 12 amino acids. Germline V lookup: CDR1 SGHDN, CDR2 FVKESK. Trimming cost V 0 bases and J 8 bases, with 6 bases left between them. CDR3 in DNA: TGTGCCAGCAGCCAAGATGTGGGTACGCAGTATTTT. Amino acid sequence: CASSQDVGTQYF.

V is TRBV6-1 and J is TRBJ1-2; TRBD1 is a possible D gene (6 bases). CDR3 length: 15 residues. V lost 6 bases to trimming and J lost 4 bases, with 18 bases between them. Germline V CDR1 and CDR2: MNHNS, SASEGT. CDR3 sequence (DNA): TGTGCCAGCAGGAGAGAGGGGGACGGACTCTATGGCTACACCTTC. Protein: CASRREGDGLYGYTF.

The J gene is TRBJ1-5, the V gene TRBV20-1; a possible D gene is TRBD1 (5 bases). Germline values: CDR1 DFQATT, CDR2 SNEGSKA (reference sequence). Trimming took off 3 bases at V and 5 bases at J, with 11 bases between the two ends. CDR3 size: 13 residues. The CDR3 DNA sequence: TGCAGTGCTAGTGGTCAGGGAGATCAGCCCCAGCATTTT. It specifies CSASGQGDQPQHF.

J is TRBJ1-4 and V is TRBV19; D is ambiguous. The CDR3 runs to 13 residues. Per germline, CDR1 LNHDA and CDR2 SQIVND (reference sequence). V dropped 6 bases and J dropped 0 bases, with 5 bases sitting between them. This CDR3 is CASSWATNEKLFF. DNA of the CDR3: TGTGCCAGTAGCTGGGCAACTAATGAAAAACTGTTTTTT.

The chain carries TRBV30 and TRBJ1-1; D not certain. Trimming pared 4 bases from V and 0 bases from J, leaving 6 bases between. Germline-derived CDR1 and CDR2 are GTSNPN and SVGIG (reference sequence). The CDR3 spans 12 residues. In DNA, the CDR3 is TGTGCCTGGAAGGTCATGAACACTGAAGCTTTCTTT. Encoded protein: CAWKVMNTEAFF.

The rearrangement uses TRBV7-9 and TRBJ2-2, with 7 positions matching TRBD2. Losses at the gene ends were 6 bases for V and 1 base for J; bases not matched to a gene: 8. The CDR3 has 16 amino acids. Germline V gene lookup returns CDR1 SEHNR and CDR2 FQNEAQ (reference sequence). The CDR3 DNA reads as TGTGCCAGCAGGCCTCTAGCGGATAAGAACACCGGGGAGCTGTTTTTT. Protein product: CASRPLADKNTGELFF.

The chain carries TRBV6-1 and TRBJ1-6, with 7 bases lining up with TRBD1. The germline V gene encodes CDR1 MNHNS and CDR2 SASEGT. J was trimmed by 10 bases and V by 2 bases; bases with no gene match: 5. CDR3 length: 14 residues. In DNA, the CDR3 is TGTGCCAGCAGTGAATACAGGGGAGGCTCACCCCTCCACTTT. This gives the protein CASSEYRGGSPLHF.

The chain uses TRBV7-9 and TRBJ2-7, with D possibly matching TRBD2 (6 bases). The germline V gene encodes CDR1 SEHNR and CDR2 FQNEAQ (reference sequence). Trimming cost V 3 bases and J 2 bases, with 11 bases left between them. The CDR3 is 14 amino acids. CDR3 protein: CASSLGTGPYEQYF. The CDR3 bases are TGTGCCAGCAGCTTGGGGACTGGACCCTACGAGCAGTACTTC.

The CDR3 loop reads CASTGRGAYEQYF. CDR3 in DNA: TGTGCCAGTACCGGGAGGGGGGCCTACGAGCAGTACTTC. The rearrangement links TRBV19 to TRBJ2-5; the match to TRBD2 covers 8 bases. The J call may be in error: the DNA end matches TRBJ2-7 better. This CDR3 has 13 residues. CDR1 and CDR2 from the germline V gene are LNHDA and SQIVND (reference sequence).

J is TRBJ1-5 and V is TRBV2; D is possibly TRBD1 (6 bases). V was clipped by 7 bases and J by 3 bases, with 10 bases between them. From germline, CDR1 is SNHLY and CDR2 FYNNEI. This CDR3 spans 13 amino acids. The CDR3 nucleotides are TGTGCCAGCAAGAACAGGGACAATCAGCCCCAGCATTTT. Protein product: CASKNRDNQPQHF.

V and J are TRBV28 and TRBJ1-6; no firm D call. CDR1 and CDR2 from the germline V gene are MDHEN and SYDVKM. The CDR3 consists of 14 residues. Trimming took off 4 bases at V and 6 bases at J, with 10 bases between the two ends. This CDR3 is CASSSHQFNSPLHF. DNA of the CDR3: TGTGCCAGCAGTTCCCACCAGTTTAATTCACCCCTCCACTTT.

The rearrangement links TRBV7-2 to TRBJ2-7, with D unclear. CDR3 length: 15 amino acids. CDR1 is SGHTA, CDR2 FQGNSA, per germline. V lost 1 base, J lost 0 bases, and 10 bases lay in between. CDR3 sequence (DNA): TGTGCCAGCAGCTTAGTAGTCTCAAGCTCCTACGAGCAGTACTTC. Translating it yields CASSLVVSSSYEQYF.

The V call is TRBV5-4, the J call TRBJ1-5; D not resolved. CDR1 is SGHNT and CDR2 is YYREEE in the germline V gene (reference sequence). Trimming removed 3 bases at V and 3 bases at J, with 10 bases between. CDR3 size: 14 residues. The CDR3 bases are TGTGCCAGCAGCTCCCAAGGGAACAATCAGCCCCAGCATTTT. It encodes CASSSQGNNQPQHF. The full variable domain, in which reference TRBV5-4 and TRBJ1-5 provide the parts outside the CDR3, is ETGVTQSPTHLIKTRGQQVTLRCSSQSGHNTVSWYQQALGQGPQFIFQYYREEENGRGNFPPRFSGLQFPNYSSELNVNALELDDSALYLCASSSQGNNQPQHFGDGTRLSIL.

V gene TRBV18 combines with J gene TRBJ2-2; D uncertain. V lost 1 base to trimming and J lost 4 bases, with 7 bases between them. The CDR3 length is 14 residues. From germline, CDR1 is KGHSH and CDR2 LQKENI. CDR3 sequence reads: CASSPLQSTGELFF. The CDR3 nucleotides are TGTGCCAGCTCACCACTACAGTCCACCGGGGAGCTGTTTTTT.